This is a list of T cell receptor beta chains from one sample in a study of blood T cell repertoires in COVID-19. TCRdb's table, derived via immunoSEQ multiplex PCR, lists solely in-frame clones and lacks some. In the table there are 120,000 to 150,000 clones, around nine tenths of which are singletons. Sequenced: peripheral blood. All receptors come from a woman in her thirties or forties with acute or convalescent COVID-19. CDR3s include the opening cysteine and the closing phenylalanine or tryptophan. The order of the fields is clone size, J gene, D gene, V gene, CDR3 DNA, CDR3 protein. A D gene is named only where the DNA matches it firmly. Size tells how often a clone was seen (once, few, many) or the class of an expanded clone, and some rows leave it out.

>.|TRBJ2-7|TRBD2|TRBV18
TGTGCCAGCTCTCAATCGACTAGCGGGAGTAGCGAGCAGTACTTC
CASSQSTSGSSEQYF
>.|TRBJ1-5|TRBD1|TRBV6-5
TGTGCCAGCAGTTCCGGACAGGGGTACAATCAGCCCCAGCATTTT
CASSSGQGYNQPQHF
>.|TRBJ2-5|TRBD2|TRBV7-2
TGTGCCAGCAGCCCACCGGGACTAGCGGAACAAGAGACCCAGTACTTC
CASSPPGLAEQETQYF
>.|TRBJ1-2|TRBD1|TRBV9
TGTGCCAGCAGCGTAGCCCCGGGACAGTATGGCTACACCTTC
CASSVAPGQYGYTF
>few|TRBJ2-1|TRBD1|TRBV13
TGTGCCAGCAGCTTTACCGGGACAGGGAACAATGAGCAGTTCTTC
CASSFTGTGNNEQFF
>.|TRBJ1-2|.|TRBV10-3
TGTGCCATCAGTGAATTTGCAGGGGAAAGTGGCTACACCTTC
CAISEFAGESGYTF
>.|TRBJ2-3|TRBD2|TRBV11-3
TGTGCCAGCAGCTTGTCACCTAGCGGGCGCACAGATACGCAGTATTTT
CASSLSPSGRTDTQYF
>.|TRBJ1-1|.|TRBV19
TGTGCCAGTAGGCGGGCGATGAACACTGAAGCTTTCTTT
CASRRAMNTEAFF
>.|TRBJ2-7|.|TRBV6-2/TRBV6-3
TGTGCCAGCAGTTTCTTCGGGGAGCAGTACTTC
CASSFFGEQYF
>.|TRBJ2-2|.|TRBV5-8
TGTGCCAGCAGCTTCATCAGGGGTACCGGGGAGCTGTTTTTT
CASSFIRGTGELFF
>.|TRBJ1-5|.|TRBV30
TGTGCCTGGAGTCCGGACATCCTCAATCAGCCCCAGCATTTT
CAWSPDILNQPQHF
>.|TRBJ1-2|TRBD1|TRBV28
TGTGCCAGCAGTCTCACAGGGGTTTCCTATGGCTACACCTTC
CASSLTGVSYGYTF
>.|TRBJ1-6|.|TRBV7-3
TGTGCCAGCAGCTTAGGAGGTCGCTCCTATAATTCACCCCTCCACTTT
CASSLGGRSYNSPLHF
>once|TRBJ1-2|.|TRBV6-5
TGTGCCAGCAGTAAAACGAGACGGGGCTATGGCTACACCTTC
CASSKTRRGYGYTF
>once|TRBJ2-7|.|TRBV6-5
TGTGCCAGCCTTGACAGTCACCGCTACGAGCAGTACTTC
CASLDSHRYEQYF
>.|TRBJ1-1|.|TRBV11-3
TGTGCCAGCAGCTTAGGGCTCCAATTGAACACTGAAGCTTTCTTT
CASSLGLQLNTEAFF
>.|TRBJ1-5|.|TRBV11-2
TGTGCCAGCAGCTTAGTCCCCGATCAGCCCCAGCATTTT
CASSLVPDQPQHF
>.|TRBJ2-7|.|TRBV5-1
TGCGCCAGCAGCTTGGTCGGGCAGACTATCTACGAGCAGTACTTC
CASSLVGQTIYEQYF
>once|TRBJ2-7|.|TRBV13
TGTGCCAGCAGCTTAGGGGGACTTCCCTACGAGCAGTACTTC
CASSLGGLPYEQYF
>few|TRBJ1-2|.|TRBV7-2
TGTGCCAGCAGCTTAGGGGGCCACAACTATGGCTACACCTTC
CASSLGGHNYGYTF
>few|TRBJ1-1|.|TRBV19
TGTGCCAGTAGTATAACCCTAAACACTGAAGCTTTCTTT
CASSITLNTEAFF
>once|TRBJ2-7|TRBD1|TRBV5-1
TGCGCCAGCAGTCACAGACAGGGCTACGAGCAGTACTTC
CASSHRQGYEQYF
>.|TRBJ2-5|TRBD2|TRBV19
TGTGCCAGTAGTGGCCCAGCGGGGGCCCAAGAGACCCAGTACTTC
CASSGPAGAQETQYF
>.|TRBJ2-7|TRBD2|TRBV9
TGTGCCAGCAGCGCGGGAGGGTCCTACGAGCAGTACTTC
CASSAGGSYEQYF
>.|TRBJ2-3|TRBD2|TRBV7-2
TGTGCCAGCAGCTTAGAGCGGGAGGCCCCGGGGGGGCAGTATTTT
CASSLEREAPGGQYF
>.|TRBJ1-5|.|TRBV5-5
TGTGCCAGCAGCCCCCCTGGGGCGAACAATCAGCCCCAGCATTTT
CASSPPGANNQPQHF
>.|TRBJ1-1|.|TRBV18
TGTGCCAGCTCATCCGGTCTTGTTAACACTGAAGCTTTCTTT
CASSSGLVNTEAFF
>.|TRBJ2-5|TRBD1|TRBV23-1
TGCGCCAGCAGTCAGGCCAGGGGGCAAAAGACCCAGTACTTC
CASSQARGQKTQYF
>.|TRBJ2-3|.|TRBV10-2
TGCGCCAGCAGTGAGTCGGGTAGCCGAAGCACAGATACGCAGTATTTT
CASSESGSRSTDTQYF
>few|TRBJ1-2|.|TRBV28
TGTGCCAGCAGTTCCCAAAGCGGCCCCTCTAACTATGGCTACACCTTC
CASSSQSGPSNYGYTF
>.|TRBJ1-4|.|TRBV7-9
TGTGCCAGCAGCTTAGCGTGGGGGGGCCTTGCAACTAATGAAAAACTGTTTTTT
CASSLAWGGLATNEKLFF
>once|TRBJ1-1|.|TRBV27
TGTGCCAGCAGTTTAGGACAGAGGGTTGGCACTGAAGCTTTCTTT
CASSLGQRVGTEAFF
>.|TRBJ1-1|.|TRBV6-5
TGTGCCAGCGGAGACGGAATGAACACTGAAGCTTTCTTT
CASGDGMNTEAFF
>once|TRBJ2-1|.|TRBV27
TGTGCCAGCAGTTTCGGACTTTTCTACAATGAGCAGTTCTTC
CASSFGLFYNEQFF
>.|TRBJ2-5|TRBD2|TRBV27
TGTGCCAGCAGTGGCTGGCGGGGGGAGGAGACCCAGTACTTC
CASSGWRGEETQYF
>.|TRBJ2-3|.|TRBV5-1
TGCGCCAGCAGCTTGGCGGGGGTGAGCACAGATACGCAGTATTTT
CASSLAGVSTDTQYF
>once|TRBJ1-2|TRBD1|TRBV5-5
TGTGCCAGCAGCTTGGGGCGGACAGGGGGTCGGATATATGGCTACACCTTC
CASSLGRTGGRIYGYTF
>.|TRBJ2-1|.|TRBV3-1/TRBV3-2
TGTGCCAGCAGCCTCCGGGACAATGAGCAGTTCTTC
CASSLRDNEQFF
>once|TRBJ2-7|TRBD2|TRBV7-8
TGTGCCAGCAGCTTAGCACTAGCGGGAGAGCAGTACTTC
CASSLALAGEQYF
>.|TRBJ2-1|TRBD2|TRBV5-1
TGCGCCAGCAGCGGAACAGCGGGAGACAATGAGCAGTTCTTC
CASSGTAGDNEQFF